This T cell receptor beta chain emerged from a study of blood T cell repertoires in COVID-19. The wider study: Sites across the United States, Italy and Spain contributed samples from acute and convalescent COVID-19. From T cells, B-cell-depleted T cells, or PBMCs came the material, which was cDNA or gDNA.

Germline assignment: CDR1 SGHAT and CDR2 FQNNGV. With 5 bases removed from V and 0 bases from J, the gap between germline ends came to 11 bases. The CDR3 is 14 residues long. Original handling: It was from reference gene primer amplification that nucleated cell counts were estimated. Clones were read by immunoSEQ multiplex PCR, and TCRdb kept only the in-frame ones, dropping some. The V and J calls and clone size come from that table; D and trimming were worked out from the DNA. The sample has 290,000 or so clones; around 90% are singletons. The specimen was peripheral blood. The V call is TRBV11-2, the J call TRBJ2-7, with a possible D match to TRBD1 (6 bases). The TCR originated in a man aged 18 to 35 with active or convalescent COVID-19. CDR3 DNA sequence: TGTGCCAGCAGCCGGTTGACAGGCTCCTACGAGCAGTACTTC. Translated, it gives CASSRLTGSYEQYF.